A single TCR beta chain is shown here with its context. Random hexamers were used to reverse transcribe the RNA input (roughly 0.5 to 1 ug). The CDR3 of TCR beta was amplified by immunoSEQ multiplex PCR across 54 Vbeta and 13 Jbeta. TCRdb redid the calling of the immunoSEQ multiplex PCR reads with MiXCR, one entry per CDR3 protein. The sample has 250,000 or so distinct CDR3 sequences, around 93% seen once; the top ten hold 0.07% to 0.09%. The data belong to a study of CD8 T cells in Susac syndrome. Sequenced: CD4+ T cells from PBMCs. The sequence was collected from a human donor with multiple sclerosis.

The CDR3 is CASRKDRGTGELFF. CDR3 bases: TGTGCCAGCAGAAAGGACAGGGGAACCGGGGAGCTGTTTTTT. This chain joins TRBV2 and TRBJ2-2, with 9 bases that match TRBD1. Germline V gene sequence: CDR1 SNHLY, CDR2 FYNNEI. The trim removed 6 bases at V and 5 bases at J, leaving 4 bases unmatched. The CDR3 totals 14 residues.